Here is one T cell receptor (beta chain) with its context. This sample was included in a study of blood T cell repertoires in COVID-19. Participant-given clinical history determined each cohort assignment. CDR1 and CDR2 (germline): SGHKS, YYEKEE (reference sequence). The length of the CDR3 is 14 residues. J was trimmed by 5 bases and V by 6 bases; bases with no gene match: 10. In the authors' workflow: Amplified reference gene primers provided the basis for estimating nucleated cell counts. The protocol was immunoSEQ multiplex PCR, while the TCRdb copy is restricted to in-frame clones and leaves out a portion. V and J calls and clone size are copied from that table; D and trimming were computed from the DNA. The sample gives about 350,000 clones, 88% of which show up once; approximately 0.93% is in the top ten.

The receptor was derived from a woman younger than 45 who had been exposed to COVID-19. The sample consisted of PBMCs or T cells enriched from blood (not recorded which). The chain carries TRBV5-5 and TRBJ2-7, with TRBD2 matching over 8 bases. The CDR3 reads CASTHPGLEHEQYF. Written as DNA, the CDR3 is TGTGCCAGCACCCACCCGGGACTAGAACACGAGCAGTACTTC.